The rows below give T cell receptor beta chains drawn from one sample of a study of T cells in Graves' hyperthyroidism and ophthalmopathy. Via MiXCR, TCRdb re-called the multiplex PCR reads, giving one row per CDR3 protein. The sample lists approximately 600,000 distinct CDR3 sequences; around 15% were seen once. Sequencing was performed on blood. Receptor source: a woman younger than 45 with Graves' hyperthyroidism. CDR3s include the opening cysteine and the closing phenylalanine or tryptophan. A D gene is named only where the DNA matches it firmly. Expanded clones are given a class, and other clones once, few, many or no size at all.

J: TRBJ2-5
V: TRBV5-1
D: .
size: .
DNA: TGCGCCAGCAGCTTGGCCGATTCTTTTGGCGAGACCCAGTACTTC
CDR3: CASSLADSFGETQYF

J: TRBJ2-5
V: TRBV28
D: TRBD1
size: many
DNA: TGTGCCAGCAGCTCGAGACAGGGCTTCCAAGAGACCCAGTACTTC
CDR3: CASSSRQGFQETQYF

J: TRBJ2-4
V: TRBV7-2
D: TRBD2
size: .
DNA: TGTGCCAGCAGCTCTCCCAGCGGGAGTGGCGAAAACATTCAGTACTTC
CDR3: CASSSPSGSGENIQYF

J: TRBJ2-7
V: TRBV12-3/TRBV12-4
D: TRBD2
size: few
DNA: TGTGCCAGCAGACATAGCGGGAGCTCCTACGAGCAGTACTTC
CDR3: CASRHSGSSYEQYF

J: TRBJ2-4
V: TRBV24-1
D: .
size: many
DNA: TGTGCCACCAGTAACAGCGAGGAAAACCCTCAGTACTTC
CDR3: CATSNSEENPQYF

J: TRBJ2-3
V: TRBV2
D: .
size: many
DNA: TGTGCCAGCAGGGAAGGGGATACGCAGTATTTT
CDR3: CASREGDTQYF

J: TRBJ1-2
V: TRBV11-3
D: TRBD1
size: many
DNA: TGTGCCAGCACAGGGGGCGACTATGGCTACACCTTC
CDR3: CASTGGDYGYTF

J: TRBJ2-1
V: TRBV12-3/TRBV12-4
D: .
size: many
DNA: TGTGCCAGCAGCAATAGGGGTGAGCAGTTCTTC
CDR3: CASSNRGEQFF

J: TRBJ1-1
V: TRBV27
D: .
size: many
DNA: TGTGCCAGCAGTTTCTGGTCAGGGAACACTGAAGCTTTCTTT
CDR3: CASSFWSGNTEAFF

J: TRBJ1-1
V: TRBV6-1
D: TRBD1
size: many
DNA: TGTGCCAGCAGTCCGAAGGGACAGGGTTCGAACACTGAAGCTTTCTTT
CDR3: CASSPKGQGSNTEAFF

J: TRBJ2-1
V: TRBV5-1
D: .
size: many
DNA: TGCGCCAGCAGCCGGGGACTGGGTATAGCAGATGAGCAGTTCTTC
CDR3: CASSRGLGIADEQFF

J: TRBJ2-2
V: TRBV6-1
D: TRBD2
size: .
DNA: TGTGCCAGCAGTACGACTAGCTCCGGGGAGCTGTTTTTT
CDR3: CASSTTSSGELFF

J: TRBJ2-7
V: TRBV7-9
D: .
size: many
DNA: TGTGCCAGCAGCGTGGACGACTACGAGCAGTACTTC
CDR3: CASSVDDYEQYF

J: TRBJ1-5
V: TRBV6-5
D: .
size: many
DNA: TGTGCCAGCAGTTACTCAGGGGGGAATCAGCCCCAGCATTTT
CDR3: CASSYSGGNQPQHF

J: TRBJ2-7
V: TRBV3-1
D: TRBD2
size: few
DNA: TGTGCCAGCAGCCAAGGTGGGCTAGCGGGGCGCTACGAGCAGTACTTC
CDR3: CASSQGGLAGRYEQYF

J: TRBJ1-5
V: TRBV2
D: TRBD1
size: many
DNA: TGTGCCAGCAGTGAGCGCAGGGGGGACAATCAGCCCCAGCATTTT
CDR3: CASSERRGDNQPQHF

J: TRBJ2-1
V: TRBV7-3
D: .
size: many
DNA: TGTGCCAGCTCGGAGGGGGGGGGCTCCTACAATGAGCAGTTCTTC
CDR3: CASSEGGGSYNEQFF

J: TRBJ2-1
V: TRBV11-3
D: TRBD2
size: few
DNA: TGTGCCAGCAGCTTAGTTCGGGGGGAATGGTTCTTC
CDR3: CASSLVRGEWFF

J: TRBJ2-2
V: TRBV11-2
D: .
size: .
DNA: TGTGCCAGCAGTAAGGACAGGAACACCGGGGAGCTGTTTTTT
CDR3: CASSKDRNTGELFF

J: TRBJ1-4
V: TRBV28
D: .
size: few
DNA: TGTGCCAGCAGTTTACTGTCGAGTGGAAATGAAAAACTGTTTTTT
CDR3: CASSLLSSGNEKLFF

J: TRBJ2-2
V: TRBV28
D: TRBD2
size: few
DNA: TGTGCCAGCAGTTTACCGGGACTAGCGGGAGTCAACGGGGAGCTGTTTTTT
CDR3: CASSLPGLAGVNGELFF

J: TRBJ1-1
V: TRBV20-1
D: .
size: few
DNA: TGCAGTGCTAGAGTAGTCGGTACTGAAGCTTTCTTT
CDR3: CSARVVGTEAFF

J: TRBJ2-2
V: TRBV5-1
D: .
size: few
DNA: TGCGCCAGCAGTTTTAGGGGTTCCGGGGAGCTGTTTTTT
CDR3: CASSFRGSGELFF